The 25 T cell receptor beta chains below were found in one sample sequenced in a study of molecular identifiers for immune sequencing clone quantification. TCRdb reprocessed the PCR reads with MiXCR, giving one entry per CDR3 protein. Seen here are around 460,000 distinct CDR3 sequences, 20% to 25% observed once, and the top ten hold 0.7% to 1%. The sample consisted of naive CD8+ T cells from blood, with Jurkat cell RNA spiked in. Subset given: FACS-sorted CD8+CD4-CCR7+CD45RA+ naive T cells. These TCRs come from a human donor in good health. Some libraries in this study had Jurkat cell RNA spiked in.

This clonotype turned up a few times. CDR3 sequence reads: CASSPQVGRAAYEQYF. The CDR3 DNA is TGTGCCAGCAGCCCCCAAGTTGGAAGGGCGGCCTACGAGCAGTACTTC. The chain recombines TRBV12-3 or TRBV12-4 with TRBJ2-7; D gene ambiguous. V was clipped by 6 bases and J by 2 bases, with 20 bases between them. The CDR3 runs 16 residues.

To note about this clonotype: A much bigger clone sits one base away, suggesting this may be a read error. DNA for the CDR3: TGCAGTGCCAGGGGGAGGGCACAAAACGAGCAGTACTTC. It encodes CSARGRAQNEQYF. The V call is TRBV20-1, the J call TRBJ2-7, with D perhaps being TRBD1 or TRBD2 (7 bases each). V was cut by 6 bases and J by 5 bases, with 17 bases left in between. This CDR3 has 13 amino acids. The germline V gene has CDR1 DFQATT and CDR2 SNEGSKA (reference sequence).

There are many counts of this clonotype. This chain uses TRBV5-5 with TRBJ1-1; D uncertain. The CDR3 is 13 amino acids. CDR1 and CDR2 (germline): SGHKS, YYEKEE (reference sequence). Trimming pared 5 bases from V and 4 bases from J, leaving 12 bases between. CDR3 residues: CASRYGLGTEAFF. The CDR3, as DNA: TGTGCCAGCAGGTATGGTCTTGGCACTGAAGCTTTCTTT.

This clonotype was seen only a few times. The J gene is TRBJ2-7, the V gene TRBV4-3; TRBD2 matches at 9 bases. The CDR3 extends over 15 amino acids. V gave up 0 bases and J gave up 2 bases; unmatched junction bases: 2. CDR1 is LGHNA and CDR2 is YSLEER in the germline V gene. The CDR3 spells CASSQEASGAYEQYF. The CDR3 DNA follows: TGCGCCAGCAGCCAAGAAGCTAGCGGGGCCTACGAGCAGTACTTC.

The chain is built from TRBV7-6 and TRBJ1-4; no clear D gene. CDR3 length: 17 amino acids. CDR1 SGHVS and CDR2 FNYEAQ come from the germline V gene. The V gene lost 7 bases and the J gene lost 0 bases, with 18 bases spanning the gap. The CDR3 loop reads CASTLTRSLATNEKLFF. The CDR3 region has the DNA TGTGCCAGCACCCTTACCCGGTCCCTTGCAACTAATGAAAAACTGTTTTTT.

This clonotype was observed a handful of times. The chain recombines TRBV4-3 with TRBJ2-7; the match to TRBD2 covers 7 bases. This CDR3 region has 15 residues. The trim removed 6 bases at V and 9 bases at J, leaving 17 bases unmatched. The germline V gene has CDR1 LGHNA and CDR2 YSLEER. The CDR3 loop reads CASSLLWEGPNVQYF. DNA of the CDR3: TGCGCCAGCAGTCTCCTGTGGGAGGGCCCCAACGTGCAGTACTTC.

Concerning this clonotype itself: This sequence may be a read error, since a much larger clone differs from it by one base. The V gene is TRBV10-3, the J gene TRBJ2-7; D gene ambiguous. The CDR3 runs to 13 residues. Germline V gene sequence: CDR1 ENHRY, CDR2 SYGVKD. CDR3 DNA sequence: TGTGCCATCAGTGAGGACAAGTACTACGAGCGGTACTTC. Its translation is CAISEDKYYERYF.

This clonotype was detected ten times or more. Here the CDR3 reads CASSIPPDRADLSSGANVLTF. CDR3 nucleotides: TGTGCCAGTAGTATCCCCCCGGACAGGGCCGATTTGAGCTCTGGGGCCAACGTCCTGACTTTC. The chain carries TRBV19 and TRBJ2-6, with TRBD1 matching over 8 bases. The J segment lost 0 bases and the V segment lost 3 bases, leaving 16 bases of the junction unmatched. This CDR3 has 21 amino acids. CDR1 is LNHDA, CDR2 SQIVND, per germline (reference sequence). The full variable domain, rest sourced from reference TRBV19 and TRBJ2-6, is DGGITQSPKYLFRKEGQNVTLSCEQNLNHDAMYWYRQDPGQGLRLIYYSQIVNDFQKGDIAEGYSVSREKKESFPLTVTSAQKNPTAFYLCASSIPPDRADLSSGANVLTFGAGSRLTVL.

Details on this clonotype: Possible read error: a much larger clone is one base away. J is TRBJ1-5 and V is TRBV7-8; 9 bases are a match to TRBD1. This CDR3 region has 19 residues. V trimming: 5 bases; J trimming: 0 bases; junction bases outside the gene matches: 14. Germline V gene lookup returns CDR1 SGHVS and CDR2 FQNEAQ. The CDR3 sequence is CASSARQGVIRYSNQPQHF. DNA for the CDR3: TGTGCCAGCAGCGCGCGACAGGGGGTGATACGGTATAGCAATCAGCCCCAGCATTTT.

The rearrangement joins TRBV2 to TRBJ2-1; unclear D gene. Trimming took off 2 bases at V and 10 bases at J, with 15 bases between the two ends. CDR3 length equals 14 residues. Germline CDR1 is SNHLY and CDR2 is FYNNEI. CDR3 protein: CASSESPLVVEQFF. The CDR3 nucleotides read TGTGCCAGCAGTGAATCGCCCCTCGTTGTCGAGCAGTTCTTC.

This clonotype was counted a few times. V gene TRBV11-2 combines with J gene TRBJ2-3; 9 bases fit TRBD1. V lost 3 bases and J lost 3; bases outside the gene matches: 7. The length of the CDR3 is 16 residues. The germline V gene encodes CDR1 SGHAT and CDR2 FQNNGV. In nucleotides, the CDR3 is TGTGCCAGCAGCTTCCCCCCGGGACAGGGAACAGATACGCAGTATTTT. Encoded protein: CASSFPPGQGTDTQYF. Using reference TRBV11-2 and TRBJ2-3 for the parts outside the CDR3, the full variable domain is EAGVAQSPRYKIIEKRQSVAFWCNPISGHATLYWYQQILGQGPKLLIQFQNNGVVDDSQLPKDRFSAERLKGVDSTLKIQPAKLEDSAVYLCASSFPPGQGTDTQYFGPGTRLTVL.

Comment on this clonotype: This may be a read error, as it is one base from a much larger clone. The DNA is omitted, as the CDR3 cannot be located on it reliably, and the CDR3 follows TCRdb's listing. This sequence joins TRBV7-9 and TRBJ2-5; the table names TRBD2, a call not compared with the DNA. The CDR3 spans 15 residues, counting both ends. CDR1 and CDR2 from the germline V gene are SEHNR and FQNEAQ (reference sequence). This CDR3 reads CASSSVAGGSETRYF.

On this clonotype: Given a much more abundant clone one base away, this may be a read error. The chain is built from TRBV27 and TRBJ1-6, with unresolved D. From germline, CDR1 is MNHEY and CDR2 SMNVEV (reference sequence). This CDR3 has 12 residues. V lost 4 bases and J lost 10, with 8 bases in between. The CDR3: CASSSLSSPLHF. In DNA form, the CDR3 reads TGTGCCAGCAGTTCCCTGAGCTCACCCCTCCACTTT.

This clonotype was picked up a small number of times. V is TRBV6-2 or TRBV6-3 and J is TRBJ2-4; perhaps D is TRBD1 or TRBD2 (5 bases each). Looked up from germline, CDR1 is MNHEY and CDR2 is SVGEGT. The CDR3 covers 17 residues. V lost 2 bases, J lost 0 bases, and 14 bases lay in between. CDR3 sequence (DNA): TGTGCCAGCAGTTACGGGGGAGACCTACTAGCCAAAAACATTCAGTACTTC. Translated, it gives CASSYGGDLLAKNIQYF.

This rearrangement joins TRBV13 to TRBJ1-2; TRBD1 matches 8 bases. After removal of 4 bases from V and 6 bases from J, the junction contained 7 bases not matched to a gene. There are 14 residues in the CDR3. Germline CDR1 PRHDT, CDR2 FYEKMQ (reference sequence). The CDR3 reads CASSSLQGADGYTF. The CDR3 nucleotides read TGTGCCAGCAGCTCCCTGCAGGGGGCGGATGGCTACACCTTC.

This clonotype appeared many times. The J gene is TRBJ2-5, the V gene TRBV29-1, with 8 bases aligning to TRBD1. The germline CDR1 and CDR2 sequences are SQVTM and ANQGSEA. CDR3 length: 13 residues. CDR3: CSRQGSDQETQYF. CDR3 DNA sequence: TGCAGTAGACAGGGGTCGGACCAAGAGACCCAGTACTTC.

This clonotype appeared many times. This chain joins TRBV7-9 and TRBJ2-2; TRBD1 or TRBD2 may be the D gene (5 bases each). Trimming pared 2 bases from V and 3 bases from J, leaving 19 bases between. Germline V gene data show CDR1 as SEHNR and CDR2 as FQNEAQ (reference sequence). The CDR3 covers 18 residues. CDR3 sequence (DNA): TGTGCCAGCAGCTTATTTCCCCCCGGGACCGGATACACCGGGGAGCTGTTTTTT. Amino acid sequence: CASSLFPPGTGYTGELFF. Supplemented by reference TRBV7-9 and TRBJ2-2, the full variable domain reads DTGVSQNPRHKITKRGQNVTFRCDPISEHNRLYWYRQTLGQGPEFLTYFQNEAQLEKSRLLSDRFSAERPKGSFSTLEIQRTEQGDSAMYLCASSLFPPGTGYTGELFFGEGSRLTVL.

This clonotype was counted many times. The V gene is TRBV7-2, the J gene TRBJ2-7; D might be TRBD2 (5 bases). With 5 bases removed from V and 4 bases from J, the gap between germline ends came to 18 bases. The CDR3 loop spans 15 amino acids. Looked up from germline, CDR1 is SGHTA and CDR2 is FQGNSA. The CDR3 sequence: CASSTGLGLEYEQYF. The CDR3, as DNA: TGTGCCAGCAGCACCGGACTTGGACTTGAATACGAGCAGTACTTC.

This clonotype was detected many times. This chain connects TRBV7-9 to TRBJ2-5, with 7 bases identical to TRBD2. This CDR3 is built from 15 residues. Unmatched junction bases numbered 13, after V lost 7 bases and J lost 5 bases. In germline, CDR1 is SEHNR, CDR2 FQNEAQ (reference sequence). The CDR3 region has the DNA TGTGCCAGCACCTCGAACACCGGGGAGGGGGAGACCCAGTACTTC. This translates into CASTSNTGEGETQYF.

The chain has TRBV19 and TRBJ2-7; TRBD1 aligns across 7 bases. The CDR3 totals 15 residues. J was trimmed by 2 bases and V by 4 bases; bases with no gene match: 8. Germline CDR1 is LNHDA and CDR2 is SQIVND (reference sequence). The CDR3 region is CASSTRTGLTYEQYF. Written as DNA, the CDR3 is TGTGCCAGTAGTACCAGGACAGGCTTAACCTACGAGCAGTACTTC.

Notes on this clonotype: A much larger clone differs by one base, so this may be a read error. The chain joins TRBV24-1 to TRBJ2-7; D gene unclear. This CDR3 is built from 13 residues. Germline loops: CDR1 KGHDR, CDR2 SFDVKD. The CDR3 reads CATRCTPSYGQYF. DNA of the CDR3: TGTGCCACCCGTTGTACACCGTCCTACGGGCAGTACTTC.

The gene calls are TRBV6-5 and TRBJ2-1; 7 nucleotides align to TRBD1. Trimming took 5 bases from V and 5 from J; bases not matched to a gene: 6. The CDR3 is 14 amino acids. From germline, CDR1 is MNHEY and CDR2 SVGAGI. CDR3 in amino acids: CASSDRDRNNEQFF. The CDR3, as DNA: TGTGCCAGCAGTGACAGGGACCGAAACAATGAGCAGTTCTTC.

This clonotype has just a few counts. The chain employs TRBV7-9 and TRBJ2-5; TRBD1 matches 7 bases. The V gene end was trimmed by 5 bases and the J gene end by 2 bases; junction bases not matched to a gene: 11. In germline, CDR1 is SEHNR, CDR2 FQNEAQ (reference sequence). This CDR3 comprises 16 residues. The CDR3 DNA reads as TGTGCCAGCAGCCCTCGACAGGGAATTGGGCAAGAGACCCAGTACTTC. Its translation: CASSPRQGIGQETQYF.

With respect to this clonotype: One junction end disagrees with the germline gene, perhaps due to a read error. The J gene is TRBJ1-1, the V gene TRBV7-9; possible D gene TRBD1, 6 bases. The CDR3 covers 13 residues. Germline V gene sequence: CDR1 SEHNR, CDR2 FQNEAQ (reference sequence). CDR3 sequence reads: CASSPTGNTEALF. For the CDR3, the DNA is TGTGCCAGCAGCCCAACAGGGAACACTGAAGCTCTCTTT.

On this clonotype itself: This may stem from a read error, because a much larger clone lies one nucleotide away. The V and J genes are TRBV20-1 and TRBJ2-7; no definite D call. From germline, CDR1 is DFQATT and CDR2 SNEGSKA (reference sequence). The CDR3 has 13 amino acids. V was cut by 1 base and J by 6 bases, with 13 bases left in between. Here the CDR3 DNA reads TGCAGTGCTAGAGGGGTGGATCCCTGCGAGCAGTACTTC. Protein product: CSARGVDPCEQYF.